This note documents a single T cell receptor beta chain sequence. The table lists this clonotype with many counts. Its antigen remains unidentified. No much larger clone exists at a distance of one base, and base qualities are not known. This record comes from a study of T cells in Graves' hyperthyroidism and ophthalmopathy (dated by TCRdb to the late 2010s). About the study as a whole: Peripheral blood was sampled at the time of initial diagnosis, prior to any treatment. The 85 to 100 discovery patients were randomly split 7:3 into training and test sets. A discovery cohort of about a hundred patients, roughly 43 with Graves' ophthalmopathy and about 58 with stable Graves' hyperthyroidism, was used to find distinguishing TCR V-J signatures. Thyroid tissue and blood T-cell repertoires from about six Graves' hyperthyroidism patients were also compared in the study. After blood sampling, hyperthyroidism patients were treated with methimazole at a starting dose of 30 mg daily, and ophthalmopathy patients were treated with high-dose intravenous methylprednisolone. Prospective prediction of ophthalmopathy was tested in an independent validation cohort consisting of some 20 hyperthyroidism patients and around 16 patients who later progressed to ophthalmopathy. TCR Vbeta CDR3 sequencing of roughly 140 peripheral blood samples (approximately 44 ophthalmopathy, under 80 hyperthyroidism and approximately 17 progressor patients) is reported in the paper.

From cysteine to phenylalanine, the CDR3 is 14 amino acids long. This entry keeps only the CDR3 DNA: 42 bases, framed from base 1. The germline V gene provides CDR1 SGHRS and CDR2 YFSETQ. V is pruned by 4 bases and J by 0 bases, leaving 3 bases of the junction without a gene match. Results the study describes overall, beyond this receptor: A 13 V-J signature model separated ophthalmopathy from stable hyperthyroidism, with approximately 86% sensitivity and just under 84% specificity in cross-validation and 80%/75% in testing. During validation, the model predicted progression to ophthalmopathy a median of approximately 7 months ahead of onset, with around 71% sensitivity and 72.22% specificity. Most expanded thyroid clonotypes (frequency above 0.001) were also detected in blood, suggesting blood repertoires may reflect thyroid immune responses. No statistical method was used to fix the sample size in advance, and group allocation was not hidden from the investigators.

TCR beta CDR3 regions were amplified from RNA transcripts. The TCR CDR3 was subjected to a first round of RT-PCR using the HTBI primer set and the Qiagen OneStep RT-PCR kit. The libraries were constructed in a second round of multiplex PCR and then size-selected and purified. The libraries were sequenced on an Illumina HiSeq2000 using paired-end 100 bp reads. From the authors' description of their analysis: SOAPnuke was used to process the raw data, with reads discarded if the reads contained adapters or uncalled bases, had a mean Phred below 15, or lacked an exact constant-primer or identifier match. COPE v1.2.5 was used to merge the high-quality paired reads, and each unique nucleotide sequence was defined as a clonotype. MiTCR v1.1 was used to align the clonotypes against IMGT TRBV, TRBD and TRBJ reference segments. Analysis was restricted to V-J combinations with a frequency above 0.0001, which covered about 99% of repertoires. The TCS score was defined as F50 (clonal expansion) divided by E x V (chaos), with BLOSUM62-based TCRdist calculated between CDR3 peptides within each V-J. Welch's t-statistics and random forest reduced 514 V-J features to about 12, which were used in a naive Bayes classifier (R e1071). Using fastp trimming at Q25 and MiXCR clonotype assembly, TCRdb reanalyzed the public sequencing data and kept in-frame beta chains. Each entry is one CDR3 protein sequence, shown with its most common DNA and genes. TCRdb, not the authors, supplied the V and J calls. The sample profile shows about 510,000 distinct CDR3 sequences; 12% to 15% of them were found once. About 14% of the sample belongs to the ten largest clones.

Stable Graves' hyperthyroidism was defined as no progression to ophthalmopathy during 18 months of follow-up. Hyperthyroidism patients were newly diagnosed, with disease duration under 2 months, and aged 18 to 65 years. Patients with uncontrolled infections, other autoimmune diseases, pregnancy or lactation were excluded. Diagnoses were established on the basis of clinical symptoms, serum thyroxine and TRAb, thyroid ultrasound, and orbital computed tomography. PBMCs were separated from roughly 9.6 ml of fresh peripheral blood using Ficoll-Paque density gradient centrifugation. Total RNA was extracted using Trizol reagent, and RNA quality was assessed on an Agilent 2100 Bioanalyzer.

The clonotype was recovered from a woman aged 40-49 years with Graves' hyperthyroidism. The material sequenced was blood. The rearranged segments are TRBV5-1 and TRBJ2-7; 8 bases in between match TRBD1. Read as DNA, the sequence is TGCGCCAGCAGCACCGGGACAGGCTCCTACGAGCAGTACTTC. Translated, this gives CASSTGTGSYEQYF.